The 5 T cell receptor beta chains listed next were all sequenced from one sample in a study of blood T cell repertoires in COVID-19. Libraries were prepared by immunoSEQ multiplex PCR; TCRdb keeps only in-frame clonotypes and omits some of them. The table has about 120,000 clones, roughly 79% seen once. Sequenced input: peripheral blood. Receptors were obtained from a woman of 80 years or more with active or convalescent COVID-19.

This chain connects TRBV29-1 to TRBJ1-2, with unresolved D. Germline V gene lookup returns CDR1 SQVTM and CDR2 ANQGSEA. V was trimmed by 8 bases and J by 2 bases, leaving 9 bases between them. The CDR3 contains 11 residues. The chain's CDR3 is CSSGENYGYTF. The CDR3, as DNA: TGCAGCTCCGGAGAGAACTATGGCTACACCTTC.

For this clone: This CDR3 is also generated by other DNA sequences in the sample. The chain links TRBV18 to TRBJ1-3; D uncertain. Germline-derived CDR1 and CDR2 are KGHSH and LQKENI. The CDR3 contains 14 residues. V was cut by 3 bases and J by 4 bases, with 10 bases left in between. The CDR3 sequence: CASSPGGSGNTIYF. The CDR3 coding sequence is TGTGCCAGCTCACCCGGAGGTTCGGGAAACACCATATATTTT.

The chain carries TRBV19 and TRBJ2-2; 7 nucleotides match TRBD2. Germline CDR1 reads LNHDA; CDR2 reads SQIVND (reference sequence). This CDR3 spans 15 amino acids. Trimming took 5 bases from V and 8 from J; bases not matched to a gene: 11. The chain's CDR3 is CASSPHPGGVGELFF. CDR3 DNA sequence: TGTGCCAGTAGTCCTCATCCGGGAGGCGTGGGGGAGCTGTTTTTT.

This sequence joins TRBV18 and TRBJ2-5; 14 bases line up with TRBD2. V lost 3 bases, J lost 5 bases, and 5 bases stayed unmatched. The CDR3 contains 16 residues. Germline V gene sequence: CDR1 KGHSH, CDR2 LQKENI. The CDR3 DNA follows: TGTGCCAGCTCACCGGGGACTAGCGGGAGTCAGGAGACCCAGTACTTC. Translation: CASSPGTSGSQETQYF.

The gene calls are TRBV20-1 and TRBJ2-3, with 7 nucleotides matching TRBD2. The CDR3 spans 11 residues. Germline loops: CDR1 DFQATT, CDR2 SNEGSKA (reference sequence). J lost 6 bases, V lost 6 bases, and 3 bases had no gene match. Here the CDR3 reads CSAPLADTQYF. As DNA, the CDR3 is TGCAGTGCCCCACTAGCGGATACGCAGTATTTT.